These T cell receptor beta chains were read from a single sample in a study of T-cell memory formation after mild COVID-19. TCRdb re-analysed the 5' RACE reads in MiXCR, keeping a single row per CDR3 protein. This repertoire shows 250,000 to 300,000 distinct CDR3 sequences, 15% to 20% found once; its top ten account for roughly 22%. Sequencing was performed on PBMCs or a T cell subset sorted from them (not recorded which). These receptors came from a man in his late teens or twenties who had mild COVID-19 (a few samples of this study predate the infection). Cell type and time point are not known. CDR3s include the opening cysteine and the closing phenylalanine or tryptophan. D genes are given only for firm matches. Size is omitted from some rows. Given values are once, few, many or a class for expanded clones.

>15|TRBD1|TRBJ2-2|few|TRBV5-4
CASSWDRGLTGELFF
TGTGCCAGCAGCTGGGACAGGGGGCTCACCGGGGAGCTGTTTTTT
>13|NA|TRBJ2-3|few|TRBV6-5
CASKGAGTDTQYF
TGTGCCAGCAAAGGGGCCGGCACAGATACGCAGTATTTT
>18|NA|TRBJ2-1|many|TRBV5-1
CASSFGPLGGVNGNEQFF
TGCGCCAGCAGCTTTGGTCCCCTAGGGGGGGTAAATGGAAATGAGCAGTTCTTC
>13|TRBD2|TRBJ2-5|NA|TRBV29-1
CSVEGLARETQYF
TGCAGCGTTGAGGGACTAGCCAGAGAGACCCAGTACTTC
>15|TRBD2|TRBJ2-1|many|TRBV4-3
CASSQDPGGYNEQFF
TGCGCCAGCAGCCAAGATCCGGGGGGCTACAATGAGCAGTTCTTC
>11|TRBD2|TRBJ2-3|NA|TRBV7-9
CAVRESNTQYF
TGTGCCGTGCGGGAGTCTAATACGCAGTATTTT
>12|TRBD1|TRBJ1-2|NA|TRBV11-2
CASSLDRGPGTF
TGTGCCAGCAGCTTAGATAGGGGGCCGGGGACCTTC
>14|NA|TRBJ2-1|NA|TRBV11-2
CASKLQNSYNEQFF
TGTGCCAGCAAACTCCAGAACTCCTACAATGAGCAGTTCTTC
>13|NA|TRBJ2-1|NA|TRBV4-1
CASNRAGDNEQFF
TGCGCCAGCAACAGGGCGGGTGATAATGAGCAGTTCTTC
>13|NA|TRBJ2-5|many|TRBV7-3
CASSPGSAETQYF
TGTGCCAGCAGCCCCGGATCAGCGGAGACCCAGTACTTC
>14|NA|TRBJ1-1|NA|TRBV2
CASSWLQGNTEAFF
TGTGCCAGCAGTTGGCTACAGGGAAACACTGAAGCTTTCTTT